Here is one T cell receptor beta chain with its context. Its antigen is not identified. Replicate PCRs run on sorted subsets employed roughly 190 ng DNA, approximately 30,000 T cell genomes. Only in-frame clones appear in the TCRdb table, and some are missing; sequencing was by immunoSEQ multiplex PCR. There are about 1 million clones in the sample; around 75% occur only once, and nearly 1.5% lies in the top ten. Germline V gives CDR1 MNHEY, CDR2 SMNVEV (reference sequence). The V segment lost 3 bases and the J segment 6 bases; nucleotides outside the gene matches: 13. This CDR3 region has 16 residues. This entry belongs to a study of shared clonotypes between healthy human individuals. Looking at the study overall: There were three CD4 naive, three CD4 memory, two CD8 naive and one CD8 memory plates per donor.

Findings and caveats of the study: Among donors, sharing of clonotypes was expected to be affected by sequencing depth. It was the non-shared clonotypes that had lower generation probabilities than clonotypes shared by all four donors.

The sample comprised memory CD4+ T cells sorted from blood. The sample's subset: CD45RA-negative fraction. The chain employs TRBV27 and TRBJ1-1, with 7 positions matching TRBD1. The receptor comes from a man in his late teens or twenties in good health. CDR3 loop: CASSFTTGVGKSEAFF. The CDR3, as DNA: TGTGCCAGCAGTTTTACCACAGGGGTTGGGAAATCTGAAGCTTTCTTT.